Listed here are 8 T cell receptor beta chains from one sample, sequenced in a study of T cell responses to AZD1222 COVID-19 vaccine (dated by TCRdb to about 2021). The time point label corresponds to: baseline before first vaccination. The library relied on the immunoSEQ multiplex PCR assay. TCRdb obtained this table from immuneACCESS and retained in-frame rearrangements with V and J assigned. These tables miss some clones; where compared with another copy, unresolved V genes account for less than half of the shortfall, and the remainder is unexplained. The sample has around 110,000 clones on record, around 94% of them singletons. 1.7% of the sample comes from the top ten. The specimen comprised peripheral blood, sampled on day 0 of AZD1222 vaccination. The origin of the receptors is an adult in good health.

This clone has only one observation. This rearrangement joins TRBV27 to TRBJ2-7; TRBD1 agrees at 10 bases. In germline, CDR1 is MNHEY, CDR2 SMNVEV (reference sequence). The CDR3 length is 15 residues. The V and J ends lost 6 bases and 4 bases, in that order; junction bases with no gene match: 9. This chain's CDR3 is CASSLGGTGAYEQYF. CDR3 coding DNA: TGTGCCAGCAGCCTCGGAGGGACAGGGGCATACGAGCAGTACTTC.

V usage is TRBV7-8 and J usage is TRBJ1-1; D may be TRBD1 (5 bases). The length of the CDR3 is 11 residues. Germline V lookup: CDR1 SGHVS, CDR2 FQNEAQ. V was cut by 5 bases and J by 6 bases, with 7 bases left in between. CDR3 nucleotide sequence: TGTGCCAGCAGCCGGGACTCTGAAGCTTTCTTT. Protein: CASSRDSEAFF.

J is TRBJ1-6 and V is TRBV19; TRBD1 agrees at 8 bases. The CDR3 is 13 residues long. Trimming removed 8 bases from V and 7 bases from J; junction bases left unmatched: 4. Germline CDR1 LNHDA, CDR2 SQIVND (reference sequence). The CDR3 nucleotides read TGTGCCAGTCAGGACAGGGTCAATTCACCCCTCCACTTT. Translation: CASQDRVNSPLHF.

The V and J genes are TRBV5-1 and TRBJ2-2, with 7 bases lining up with TRBD1. The J segment lost 5 bases and the V segment lost 4 bases, leaving 8 bases of the junction unmatched. In germline, CDR1 is SGHRS, CDR2 YFSETQ. The CDR3 spans 15 residues. CDR3 in amino acids: CASSAATGPTGELFF. CDR3 sequence (DNA): TGCGCCAGCAGCGCCGCGACAGGGCCGACCGGGGAGCTGTTTTTT.

The rearrangement uses TRBV10-3 and TRBJ2-1, with TRBD1 matching 8 bases. CDR1 is ENHRY, CDR2 SYGVKD, per germline. With 6 bases clipped from V and 5 bases from J, the junction kept 9 bases outside the gene matches. The CDR3 runs 15 residues. CDR3 region: CAIRDGQGADNEQFF. The CDR3 DNA is TGTGCCATCAGGGACGGGCAGGGGGCAGACAATGAGCAGTTCTTC.

This sequence joins TRBV12-5 and TRBJ1-5; no firm D call. The CDR3 totals 13 residues. Germline-derived CDR1 and CDR2 are LGHNT and FRNRAP. The V end was cut by 2 bases, the J end by 3 bases, with 5 bases between. This CDR3 reads CASGLSVNQPQHF. CDR3 DNA sequence: TGTGCTAGTGGTTTGTCAGTCAATCAGCCCCAGCATTTT.

The CDR3 here is CASTFEGGSYEQYF. The CDR3 DNA is TGTGCCAGCACCTTCGAGGGCGGTTCCTACGAGCAGTACTTC. The rearrangement uses TRBV3-1 (or the pseudogene TRBV3-2) and TRBJ2-7; D is perhaps TRBD2 (5 bases). CDR3 length equals 14 residues. Looked up from germline, CDR1 is LGHDT and CDR2 is YNNKEL (reference sequence). The V end was cut by 7 bases, the J end by 1 base, with 14 bases between.

The chain carries TRBV7-3 and TRBJ1-2; no clear D gene. The V gene's germline CDR1 is SGHTA and CDR2 FQGTGA. Trimming took 5 bases from V and 2 from J, leaving 15 bases between them. The length of the CDR3 is 15 residues. In DNA form, the CDR3 reads TGTGCCAGCAGCCCCCATTCGACGGAGAACTATGGCTACACCTTC. Amino acid sequence: CASSPHSTENYGYTF.